This T cell receptor beta chain was sequenced for a study of blood T cell repertoires in COVID-19 (dated by TCRdb to the early 2020s). Study-level background: Samples covering the acute and convalescent phases of COVID-19 were provided by collaborators in the United States, Italy and Spain. The repertoires were released in a freely available public database meant as a resource for research on the immune response to SARS-CoV-2. The samples were drawn from the first 160 participants of the ongoing ImmuneRACE study and from under 1,500 subjects provided by 6 global collaborators. The dataset comprised deeply sampled blood TCRbeta repertoires from subjects exposed to, actively infected with, or recovered from COVID-19. Nearly every sample came with metadata listing a de-identified subject ID, COVID-19 status, age in years and sex. HLA class I and class II types, where available, came from metadata supplied by the sample provider rather than from assay-based typing. The prospective study material was composed of cDNA or gDNA derived from T cells, B-cell-depleted T cells, or PBMCs. Paper-wide results and their limitations: The quantity of clinical and demographic metadata differed by source and by participant and was supplied without curation.

The immunoSEQ Assay, a bias-controlled multiplex PCR, was used to amplify TCRbeta CDR3 regions from genomic DNA. The study's processing was this. The number of nucleated cells in each sample was estimated from the amplification of reference gene primers within the assay. To quantify the absolute abundance of each unique TCRbeta CDR3 rearrangement, sequence reads were collapsed and filtered. For each sample, productive Simpson clonality was calculated by taking the square root of Simpson's diversity index across productive rearrangements. This is the immuneACCESS table as TCRdb keeps it, with only in-frame sequences that have V and J called. A part of the clones is gone; compared with another copy, unresolved V genes explain less than half, and the rest is unexplained. V, J and clone size are those of that table, while D and trimming were read from the DNA. This sample lists roughly 430,000 clones; around 90% were detected once. The ten largest clones add up to around 1.9% of the sample.

With regard to this clone: It has no known antigen specificity. No much larger clonotype is one base removed from it; base qualities were not supplied.

Participants in the prospective study were enrolled through a virtual design, were aged about 18 to 100 years, and lived in fewer than 30 United States geographic areas. In the prospective study, cohorts were assigned on the basis of participant-reported clinical history obtained from a screening survey and a study questionnaire. In the prospective study, mobile phlebotomists collected whole blood, serum and a nasopharyngeal or oropharyngeal swab from each participant. Over a roughly 2-month period, participants in the prospective study had the option of providing additional blood draws and questionnaires. Before DNA extraction, prospective study blood samples were shipped either frozen or at room temperature. Sequenced sample: PBMCs or T cells enriched from blood (not recorded which). This TCR came from a woman aged 40 to 50 with acute COVID-19.

The CDR3 region reads CASKIDRALGGYTF. The DNA sequence is as follows: TGCGCCAGCAAAATCGACAGGGCGTTGGGTGGCTACACCTTC. The chain couples TRBV10-2 to TRBJ1-2; the central 7 bases match TRBD1. From V the trimming removes 7 bases and from J it removes 7 bases, while the gene matches leave 12 bases of the junction unaccounted for. The CDR1 and CDR2 encoded by the germline V gene are WSHSY and SAAADI. The CDR3 runs 14 amino acids, cysteine and phenylalanine included. The kept DNA is CDR3 alone, 42 bases in frame from the first base.